This passage covers 10 T cell receptor beta chains from one sample sequenced in a study of vaccination and CD4 T cells after COVID-19. Cultured CD4+ T cell DNA was sequenced using the Oncomine TCR Beta short-read assay. TCRdb independently ran MiXCR on the PCR reads; one entry per CDR3 protein. The data show 15,000 or so distinct CDR3 sequences, approximately 56% seen once. Documented time point: late sampling 161 to 241 days after vaccination in a few convalescent patients. As for treatment: approximately nine-day PBMC culture with coronavirus spike peptide pools or control peptides (ViraFEST assay). The antigens for these receptors are not known. The specimen was CD4+ T cells from blood, cultured in vitro, collected about 7 months after SARS-CoV-2 vaccination. These receptors were collected from a human donor who had recovered from COVID-19.

This clonotype was observed a few times. The rearrangement uses TRBV7-3 and TRBJ1-2; no clear D gene. Deletions cut 2 bases from V and 2 bases from J, with 9 bases between. This CDR3 has 14 amino acids. Germline V gene sequence: CDR1 SGHTA, CDR2 FQGTGA. CDR3 DNA sequence: TGTGCCAGCAGCTTAGGCGGCTCCAACTATGGCTACACCTTC. Translating it yields CASSLGGSNYGYTF.

The J gene is TRBJ1-1, the V gene TRBV10-1, with D tentatively TRBD1 (5 bases). Between the trimmed V and J ends, which lost 4 bases and 6 bases, there was a span of 18 bases. CDR1 and CDR2 from the germline V gene are WNHNN and SYGVQD (reference sequence). CDR3 length: 15 residues. CDR3 residues: CASSGLEGRHAEAFF. The DNA for the CDR3 is TGCGCCAGCAGTGGGTTGGAGGGGAGGCACGCTGAAGCTTTCTTT.

The chain employs TRBV7-2 and TRBJ2-7; D gene ambiguous. Per germline, CDR1 SGHTA and CDR2 FQGNSA. Trimming took 2 bases from V and 5 from J, leaving 25 bases between them. The CDR3 contains 18 residues. The CDR3 nucleotides are TGTGCCAGCAGCTTATTGATTACGAGCTCCGGTGCAGGAGACGAGCAGTACTTC. Protein product: CASSLLITSSGAGDEQYF.

This clonotype was counted a few times. This chain connects TRBV6-1 to TRBJ1-5, with 11 bases that match TRBD1. Germline values: CDR1 MNHNS, CDR2 SASEGT. The CDR3 is 13 amino acids. V lost 6 bases to trimming and J lost 5 bases; unmatched junction nucleotides: 0. The CDR3, as DNA: TGTGCCAGCAGGGGACAGGGGGATCAGCCCCAGCATTTT. Translated: CASRGQGDQPQHF.

This clonotype has just a few counts. The chain has TRBV24-1 and TRBJ1-1; weak D call: TRBD1 (5 bases). The V and J ends lost 7 bases and 5 bases respectively, with 13 bases between them. The CDR3 covers 13 residues. Germline CDR1 KGHDR, CDR2 SFDVKD. The CDR3 DNA reads TGTGCCACCAGGGGGGGGGTAGAAACTGAAGCTTTCTTT. It codes for CATRGGVETEAFF.

This clonotype is judged medium-sized (0.01 to 0.1%). The chain joins TRBV20-1 to TRBJ2-7; 8 bases map to TRBD2. Germline loops: CDR1 DFQATT, CDR2 SNEGSKA (reference sequence). V trimming: 2 bases; J trimming: 5 bases; junction bases outside the gene matches: 8. This CDR3 contains 14 residues. The CDR3 nucleotides are TGCAGTGCTAGAAAACCGGGACTAGGTAACGAGCAGTACTTC. It yields the protein CSARKPGLGNEQYF.

The chain combines TRBV6-1 with TRBJ1-1; D is ambiguous. CDR1 is MNHNS and CDR2 is SASEGT in the germline V gene. CDR3 size: 15 residues. Trimming pared 6 bases from V and 5 bases from J, leaving 19 bases between. The CDR3: CASRPSFGLGTEAFF. CDR3 nucleotide sequence: TGTGCCAGCAGGCCGTCGTTTGGCCTTGGGACTGAAGCTTTCTTT.

The chain uses TRBV27 and TRBJ2-3; 11 nucleotides match TRBD2. The CDR3 runs 16 residues. Germline values: CDR1 MNHEY, CDR2 SMNVEV (reference sequence). The V and J ends lost 7 bases and 3 bases, in that order; junction bases with no gene match: 9. The CDR3 is CASKSSGRSLTDTQYF. The CDR3 nucleotides are TGTGCCAGCAAATCTAGCGGGAGGAGTCTGACAGATACGCAGTATTTT.

This clonotype was picked up one time. The chain links TRBV6-5 to TRBJ2-7; D is perhaps TRBD1 (5 bases). Germline V gene lookup returns CDR1 MNHEY and CDR2 SVGAGI. The CDR3 extends over 14 amino acids. V was cut by 2 bases and J by 5 bases, with 13 bases left in between. The CDR3 is CASSYKGARHEQYF. Written as DNA, the CDR3 is TGTGCCAGCAGTTACAAAGGGGCGCGCCACGAGCAGTACTTC.

V usage is TRBV19 and J usage is TRBJ1-5; possible D gene TRBD1, 5 bases. This CDR3 is built from 12 residues. Germline loops: CDR1 LNHDA, CDR2 SQIVND (reference sequence). Trimming cost V 5 bases and J 4 bases, with 6 bases left between them. CDR3 bases: TGTGCCAGTAGTGGGGGGAATCAGCCCCAGCATTTT. It is translated as CASSGGNQPQHF.